This TCR beta chain was obtained from a study of cytomegalovirus exposure and HLA in healthy donors. Whole-study findings and limits: TCR sequences were mostly rare, though some public TCRs occurred in many donors. TCR clusters originating in the first cohort tended to co-occur in the roughly 110 validation repertoires, according to a later analysis.

Donors came from a validation cohort of 95 to 150 subjects, distinct from the first 666-subject cohort. Profiled with immunoSEQ multiplex PCR; TCRdb holds only in-frame clones, not every one. The sample lists approximately 76,000 clones, approximately 93% occurring once. V was trimmed by 3 bases and J by 7 bases, leaving 13 bases between them. The CDR3 has 15 residues. Germline loops: CDR1 MNHEY, CDR2 SMNVEV (reference sequence). On this clone itself: Antigen specificity is unknown.

This sequence originates from a woman younger than 30 in good health and CMV-seropositive. The V and J genes are TRBV27 and TRBJ1-6; TRBD1 is a possible D gene (6 bases). Sequencing was performed on PBMCs. The CDR3 region is CASSFSAGENSPLHF. Here the CDR3 DNA reads TGTGCCAGCAGTTTCTCGGCAGGGGAAAATTCACCCCTCCACTTT.